This T cell receptor beta chain was documented in a study of response to subunit inactivated influenza vaccine. Germline CDR1 reads MNHEY; CDR2 reads SMNVEV (reference sequence). Trimming took 8 bases from V and 2 from J, leaving 13 bases between them. CDR3 length: 13 amino acids. In TCRdb, the RT-PCR reads were re-called with MiXCR into one record per CDR3 protein. This repertoire shows roughly 650,000 distinct CDR3 sequences, 15% to 17% found once; its top ten account for more than 9%. The chain couples TRBV27 to TRBJ2-7, with D hard to call. This TCR was recovered from a man aged 50 to 60 who received an inactivated influenza vaccine. The sample was PBMCs from blood, taken 11 to 12 days after vaccination. In DNA, the CDR3 is TGTGCCAGCCAAGAAGGGTTCCCCTACGAGCAGTACTTC. Its protein is CASQEGFPYEQYF.